The 27 T cell receptor beta chains reported below all come from one sample, sequenced in a study of identical twins. TCRdb re-analysed the 5' RACE reads in MiXCR, keeping a single row per CDR3 protein. The table has hundreds of thousands of distinct CDR3 sequences, around 10% seen once. The source material was memory (CD45RO+) T cells sorted from blood. Source of these receptors: a woman aged 18-35 years in good health.

This clonotype has at least ten counts. This sequence joins TRBV5-5 and TRBJ2-1; weak D call: TRBD2 (5 bases). CDR3 length: 13 amino acids. Looked up from germline, CDR1 is SGHKS and CDR2 is YYEKEE (reference sequence). V lost 0 bases to trimming and J lost 10 bases, with 11 bases between them. CDR3 nucleotides: TGTGCCAGCAGCTTGGCCGGACTGCTCGAGCAGTTCTTC. Protein sequence: CASSLAGLLEQFF.

This clonotype has just a few counts. The chain recombines TRBV4-3 with TRBJ2-3; D unclear. Germline-derived CDR1 and CDR2 are LGHNA and YSLEER. The CDR3 covers 15 residues. Trimming shortened V by 0 bases and J by 0 bases, and 7 bases separated the two germline ends. The CDR3 DNA reads TGCGCCAGCAGCCAAGAAGGGTCTAGCACAGATACGCAGTATTTT. As protein: CASSQEGSSTDTQYF.

The chain couples TRBV12-3 or TRBV12-4 to TRBJ1-1; the D gene is possibly TRBD1 (6 bases). V was shortened by 6 bases and J by 4 bases, with 15 bases between the two germline ends. The CDR3 length is 14 residues. The CDR3 is CASRRNRVSTEAFF. DNA of the CDR3: TGTGCCAGCAGACGTAACAGGGTCAGCACTGAAGCTTTCTTT.

The V call is TRBV3-1, the J call TRBJ1-2; D unresolved. Trimming pared 8 bases from V and 4 bases from J, leaving 17 bases between. The length of the CDR3 is 14 residues. Germline CDR1 LGHDT, CDR2 YNNKEL (reference sequence). In nucleotides, the CDR3 is TGTGCCAGCGGGTCGAACACGGGCGGCTATGGCTACACCTTC. Translating it yields CASGSNTGGYGYTF.

This chain uses TRBV10-1 with TRBJ2-7; no definite D call. Looked up from germline, CDR1 is WNHNN and CDR2 is SYGVQD (reference sequence). V shed 2 bases and J shed 5 bases, with 13 bases lying between them. This CDR3 comprises 14 residues. The CDR3 coding sequence is TGCGCCAGCAGTGAGAATATAGCAGCCAACGAGCAGTACTTC. Translating gives CASSENIAANEQYF.

This clonotype occurred many times. CDR3 region: CASSLRLLSTDTQYF. The CDR3 DNA reads as TGTGCCAGCAGTTTAAGGCTTCTAAGCACAGATACGCAGTATTTT. This chain links TRBV12-3 or TRBV12-4 with TRBJ2-3; D is ambiguous. V lost 2 bases to trimming and J lost 0 bases, with 9 bases between them. The CDR3 consists of 15 residues.

The sample holds many counts of this clonotype. The genes are TRBV7-2 and TRBJ2-1, with 9 bases aligning to TRBD2. Trimming took 2 bases from V and 6 from J; bases not matched to a gene: 11. The CDR3 extends over 17 amino acids. Germline V gene data show CDR1 as SGHTA and CDR2 as FQGNSA. The CDR3 DNA reads TGTGCCAGCAGCTTAAGAGGGGGCGGGAGGGCCACCAATGAGCAGTTCTTC. It encodes CASSLRGGGRATNEQFF.

There are a few counts of this clonotype. The chain couples TRBV7-2 to TRBJ2-7, with 10 bases aligning to TRBD2. The CDR3 is 15 residues long. The V and J ends lost 5 bases and 4 bases, in that order; junction bases with no gene match: 8. Germline V gene sequence: CDR1 SGHTA, CDR2 FQGNSA. DNA of the CDR3: TGTGCCAGCAGCACGCCGGGACTAGCGAGTTACGAGCAGTACTTC. Encoded protein: CASSTPGLASYEQYF.

The chain links TRBV7-9 to TRBJ2-3, with 7 positions matching TRBD2. The germline V gene encodes CDR1 SEHNR and CDR2 FQNEAQ (reference sequence). The CDR3 runs to 15 residues. With V trimmed by 7 bases and J by 1 base, 8 bases remained unmatched. CDR3 residues: CASKRLADRTDTQYF. The CDR3 coding sequence is TGTGCCAGCAAACGACTAGCTGATCGCACAGATACGCAGTATTTT.

V is TRBV5-1 and J is TRBJ2-2, with D perhaps matching TRBD1 (5 bases). This CDR3 is 14 amino acids long. CDR1 SGHRS and CDR2 YFSETQ come from the germline V gene. With 4 bases removed from V and 5 bases from J, the gap between germline ends came to 12 bases. CDR3 DNA sequence: TGCGCCAGCAGCACCTTGACAGCAACCGGGGAGCTGTTTTTT. The encoded protein is CASSTLTATGELFF. Drawing the rest from reference TRBV5-1 and TRBJ2-2, the complete variable domain is KAGVTQTPRYLIKTRGQQVTLSCSPISGHRSVSWYQQTPGQGLQFLFEYFSETQRNKGNFPGRFSGRQFSNSRSEMNVSTLELGDSALYLCASSTLTATGELFFGEGSRLTVL.

This clonotype was counted many times. This chain connects TRBV4-3 to TRBJ2-1; no reliable D call. This CDR3 contains 14 residues. Germline CDR1 is LGHNA and CDR2 is YSLEER. V lost 0 bases to trimming and J lost 6 bases, with 9 bases between them. The CDR3 loop reads CASSQDRLLNEQFF. The CDR3 DNA sequence: TGCGCCAGCAGCCAAGACCGGCTTCTCAATGAGCAGTTCTTC.

This clonotype was seen ten or more times. V is TRBV24-1 and J is TRBJ2-2, with 10 bases fitting TRBD2. The CDR3 runs to 14 residues. V lost 7 bases to trimming and J lost 7 bases; unmatched junction nucleotides: 5. The germline gives CDR1 KGHDR, CDR2 SFDVKD. The DNA for the CDR3 is TGTGCCACCAGGTCAGCGGGAGGGGTCGGGGAGCTGTTTTTT. It is translated as CATRSAGGVGELFF.

This rearrangement joins TRBV10-3 to TRBJ2-7, with 11 bases aligning to TRBD2. This CDR3 spans 14 amino acids. With V trimmed by 7 bases and J by 4 bases, 6 bases remained unmatched. Germline V gives CDR1 ENHRY, CDR2 SYGVKD. CDR3 protein: CAITRGLAEYEQYF. DNA for the CDR3: TGTGCCATCACTAGGGGACTAGCGGAGTACGAGCAGTACTTC.

J is TRBJ2-5 and V is TRBV5-1; possibly TRBD2 for D (6 bases). Trimming removed 0 bases from V and 2 bases from J, with 14 bases in between. The CDR3 extends over 16 amino acids. Germline CDR1 and CDR2: SGHRS and YFSETQ. CDR3 DNA: TGCGCCAGCAGCTTGGTTGGCGGGGCGATACAAGAGACCCAGTACTTC. Its translation is CASSLVGGAIQETQYF.

This sequence joins TRBV20-1 and TRBJ2-3; unclear D gene. In germline, CDR1 is DFQATT, CDR2 SNEGSKA (reference sequence). CDR3 length: 11 amino acids. Deletions cut 5 bases from V and 2 bases from J, with 5 bases between. The CDR3 here is CSAGLTDTQYF. The DNA for the CDR3 is TGCAGTGCTGGGCTCACAGATACGCAGTATTTT.

This clonotype was seen only a few times. The chain joins TRBV10-3 to TRBJ1-1, with D tentatively TRBD1 (6 bases). Germline CDR1 ENHRY, CDR2 SYGVKD. Trimming stripped 10 bases from V and 6 bases from J, with 18 bases between. The CDR3 totals 13 residues. The CDR3 region is CATLPTGLAEAFF. The CDR3 region has the DNA TGTGCCACATTGCCAACAGGGTTGGCTGAAGCTTTCTTT.

The rearrangement uses TRBV7-6 and TRBJ2-1, with TRBD2 matching 10 bases. V lost 5 bases and J lost 4; bases outside the gene matches: 11. Germline-derived CDR1 and CDR2 are SGHVS and FNYEAQ. This CDR3 region has 17 residues. The CDR3 region has the DNA TGTGCCAGCAGCCATGGGCAGGCTAGCGGGAGTTACAATGAGCAGTTCTTC. It is translated as CASSHGQASGSYNEQFF.

This clonotype was observed many times. The CDR3 region is CASSHRDGWSGQYF. DNA of the CDR3: TGTGCCAGCAGCCACCGGGACGGATGGTCGGGCCAGTACTTC. This chain joins TRBV5-6 and TRBJ2-5; D assignment may be TRBD1 or TRBD2 (5 bases each). The germline V gene encodes CDR1 SGHDT and CDR2 YYEEEE. Trimming removed 4 bases at V and 10 bases at J, with 20 bases between. The CDR3 covers 14 residues.

This clonotype was recorded many times. The chain has TRBV10-3 and TRBJ2-6, with 7 bases matching TRBD1. CDR3 length equals 14 residues. Germline CDR1 and CDR2: ENHRY and SYGVKD. J was trimmed by 6 bases and V by 7 bases; bases with no gene match: 6. The CDR3 here is CAINMGQTANVLTF. The CDR3 region has the DNA TGTGCCATCAATATGGGACAGACGGCCAACGTCCTGACTTTC.

V usage is TRBV5-5 and J usage is TRBJ1-1; perhaps TRBD1 as D (6 bases). CDR3 length: 14 residues. Germline CDR1 and CDR2: SGHKS and YYEKEE (reference sequence). V was clipped by 1 base and J by 0 bases, with 7 bases between them. CDR3 loop: CASSLWGLNTEAFF. The CDR3 nucleotides are TGTGCCAGCAGCTTGTGGGGGCTGAACACTGAAGCTTTCTTT.

This clonotype has at least ten counts. The chain recombines TRBV7-2 with TRBJ2-1; D is perhaps TRBD2 (6 bases). Trimming shortened V by 0 bases and J by 8 bases, and 17 bases separated the two germline ends. The CDR3 sequence is 16 residues long. Per the germline V gene, CDR1 is SGHTA and CDR2 is FQGNSA. CDR3 amino acids: CASSLAPGAGFDEQFF. In nucleotides, the CDR3 is TGTGCCAGCAGCTTAGCTCCCGGGGCGGGGTTCGATGAGCAGTTCTTC.

The V gene is TRBV7-9, the J gene TRBJ1-5; D gene unclear. CDR3 length: 13 residues. Trimming took off 5 bases at V and 7 bases at J, with 12 bases between the two ends. CDR1 and CDR2 (germline): SEHNR, FQNEAQ (reference sequence). The CDR3 loop reads CASSTGGVQPQHF. In nucleotides, the CDR3 is TGTGCCAGCAGCACCGGAGGTGTCCAGCCCCAGCATTTT.

The rearrangement links TRBV5-1 to TRBJ2-3, with D perhaps matching TRBD1 (5 bases). Germline values: CDR1 SGHRS, CDR2 YFSETQ. Trimming pared 2 bases from V and 0 bases from J, leaving 10 bases between. The CDR3 loop spans 15 amino acids. CDR3 DNA sequence: TGCGCCAGCAGCTTTCGGGCAGGGAGCACAGATACGCAGTATTTT. It is translated as CASSFRAGSTDTQYF. The entire variable domain, with the rest obtained from reference TRBV5-1 and TRBJ2-3, is as follows: KAGVTQTPRYLIKTRGQQVTLSCSPISGHRSVSWYQQTPGQGLQFLFEYFSETQRNKGNFPGRFSGRQFSNSRSEMNVSTLELGDSALYLCASSFRAGSTDTQYFGPGTRLTVL.

V usage is TRBV11-2 and J usage is TRBJ2-2; D is uncertain. The V gene lost 1 base and the J gene lost 6 bases, with 9 bases spanning the gap. Per the germline V gene, CDR1 is SGHAT and CDR2 is FQNNGV. The CDR3 extends over 14 amino acids. Here the CDR3 reads CASSLGVQSGELFF. DNA for the CDR3: TGTGCCAGCAGCTTAGGAGTCCAGTCCGGGGAGCTGTTTTTT.

This clonotype was seen more than once but under ten times. The V call is TRBV4-3, the J call TRBJ2-3; TRBD2 aligns across 9 bases. The germline V gene encodes CDR1 LGHNA and CDR2 YSLEER. This CDR3 is 18 amino acids long. V trimming: 1 base; J trimming: 3 bases; junction bases outside the gene matches: 11. In DNA, the CDR3 is TGCGCCAGCAGCCAAGCTAAAGCAGCGGGAGGCTGGACAGATACGCAGTATTTT. As protein: CASSQAKAAGGWTDTQYF.

Only a few counts were recorded for this clonotype. The chain carries TRBV6-2 or TRBV6-3 and TRBJ1-2; D is unclear. This CDR3 is built from 13 residues. Trimming cost V 0 bases and J 6 bases, with 8 bases left between them. Germline values: CDR1 MNHEY, CDR2 SVGEGT. The CDR3 region is CASSYSMVDGYTF. CDR3 DNA: TGTGCCAGCAGTTACTCGATGGTCGATGGCTACACCTTC.

This clonotype was picked up a small number of times. CDR3 DNA: TGTGCCAGCAGCGTCGGACTAGCGGGAGTGGGAGATACGCAGTATTTT. This translates into CASSVGLAGVGDTQYF. The rearrangement links TRBV9 to TRBJ2-3; 13 nucleotides line up with TRBD2. CDR3 length equals 16 residues. After removal of 2 bases from V and 5 bases from J, the junction contained 5 bases not matched to a gene. Germline V gene sequence: CDR1 SGDLS, CDR2 YYNGEE.